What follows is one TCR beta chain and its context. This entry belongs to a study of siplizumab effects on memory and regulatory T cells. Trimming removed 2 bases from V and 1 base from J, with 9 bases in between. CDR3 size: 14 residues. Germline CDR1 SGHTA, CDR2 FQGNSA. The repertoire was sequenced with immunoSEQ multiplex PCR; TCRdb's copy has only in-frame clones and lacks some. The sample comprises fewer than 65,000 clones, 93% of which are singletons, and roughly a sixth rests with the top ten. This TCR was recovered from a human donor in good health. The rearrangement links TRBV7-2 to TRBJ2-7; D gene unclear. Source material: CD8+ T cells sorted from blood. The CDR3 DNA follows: TGTGCCAGCAGCTTATTCCCGAATTCCTACGAGCAGTACTTC. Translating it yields CASSLFPNSYEQYF.